What follows are 12 T cell receptor beta chains derived from one specimen sequenced in a study of identical twins. TCRdb reprocessed the 5' RACE reads with MiXCR, giving one entry per CDR3 protein. The sample holds just under 650,000 distinct CDR3 sequences, less than 9% seen once. This sample also appeared in a second study, on yellow fever vaccine responses in identical twins.

The source material was PBMCs. The origin of the receptors is a young woman in good health.

The chain couples TRBV5-5 to TRBJ2-7; 7 bases fit TRBD2. Trimming removed 4 bases from V and 5 bases from J; junction bases left unmatched: 9. Germline V lookup: CDR1 SGHKS, CDR2 YYEKEE (reference sequence). This CDR3 comprises 14 residues. The CDR3 region is CASSNRGELNEQYF. CDR3 DNA: TGTGCCAGCAGCAACCGGGGGGAGTTAAACGAGCAGTACTTC.

A note on this clonotype: One end of the junction varies from germline; a read error may be responsible. V is TRBV12-3 or TRBV12-4 and J is TRBJ2-3; no definite D call. This CDR3 is 11 amino acids long. CDR3 sequence (DNA): TGTGCCAGCAGAACTACAGATACGCTGTATTTT. It specifies CASRTTDTLYF.

This clonotype was seen at least ten times. CDR3 in DNA: TGCAGTGCTAGAGATGACCTTGCGCCATACCCTTATGGCTACACCTTC. It translates to CSARDDLAPYPYGYTF. The chain combines TRBV20-1 with TRBJ1-2; D not certain. The CDR3 loop spans 16 amino acids. The germline gives CDR1 DFQATT, CDR2 SNEGSKA (reference sequence). V lost 0 bases and J 5 bases, leaving 19 bases between the germline ends.

The table lists this clonotype with a few counts. This chain joins TRBV29-1 and TRBJ2-1, with D tentatively TRBD1 or TRBD2 (5 bases each). Deletions cut 8 bases from V and 4 bases from J, with 21 bases between. Germline CDR1 SQVTM, CDR2 ANQGSEA. The CDR3 totals 15 residues. The CDR3 DNA reads TGCAGCTCCCGGGGACCCTCTAATCGTTACAATGAGCAGTTCTTC. It codes for CSSRGPSNRYNEQFF.

The genes are TRBV12-3 or TRBV12-4 and TRBJ2-7, with D maybe TRBD2 (5 bases). The CDR3 loop spans 16 amino acids. V gave up 6 bases and J gave up 1 base, with 19 bases separating them. The CDR3 coding sequence is TGTGCCAGCAGCTCTCTCCTGGCGGGCCCATCCTACGAGCAGTACTTC. Protein sequence: CASSSLLAGPSYEQYF.

The chain carries TRBV10-1 and TRBJ2-1; TRBD2 agrees at 8 bases. This CDR3 spans 16 amino acids. The germline gives CDR1 WNHNN, CDR2 SYGVQD (reference sequence). Germline trimming cut 3 bases from V and 6 bases from J; bases unmatched to any gene: 10. CDR3 DNA sequence: TGCGCCAGCAGTGAAGTTCCGAGCGGGAGTTTCAATGAGCAGTTCTTC. It is translated as CASSEVPSGSFNEQFF.

The table lists this clonotype with many counts. The chain carries TRBV21-1 and TRBJ2-4. TRBV21-1 is assigned pseudogene status. The CDR3 has 16 amino acids. CDR3: CASSKAAPLAKNIQYF. CDR3 DNA: TGTGCCAGCAGCAAAGCCGCACCGTTAGCCAAAAACATTCAGTACTTC.

This clonotype occurred a few times. The chain is built from TRBV25-1 and TRBJ1-5, with TRBD1 matching over 8 bases. The junction had 7 bases not matched to a gene; V was cut back by 1 base and J by 2 bases. Germline-derived CDR1 and CDR2 are MGHDK and SYGVNS. CDR3 length: 17 amino acids. CDR3 loop: CASSEFPTGVRNQPQHF. CDR3 nucleotides: TGTGCCAGCAGTGAATTCCCGACAGGGGTTCGCAATCAGCCCCAGCATTTT. Together with reference TRBV25-1 and TRBJ1-5, the CDR3 gives the full variable domain: EADIYQTPRYLVIGTGKKITLECSQTMGHDKMYWYQQDPGMELHLIHYSYGVNSTEKGDLSSESTVSRIRTEHFPLTLESARPSHTSQYLCASSEFPTGVRNQPQHFGDGTRLSIL.

There are a few counts of this clonotype. The chain uses TRBV24-1 and TRBJ1-1, with a tentative D call TRBD1 (6 bases). Germline CDR1 KGHDR, CDR2 SFDVKD. The CDR3 contains 16 residues. The V end was cut by 9 bases, the J end by 3 bases, with 22 bases between. The CDR3 loop reads CATEKFTGYGYTEAFF. CDR3 coding DNA: TGTGCCACCGAAAAATTTACAGGGTACGGGTACACTGAAGCTTTCTTT.

This chain uses TRBV29-1 with TRBJ1-2; possibly TRBD1 for D (5 bases). Per germline, CDR1 SQVTM and CDR2 ANQGSEA. This CDR3 has 16 residues. V gave up 2 bases and J gave up 4 bases, with 20 bases separating them. CDR3: CSVESQGVWNGYGYTF. The CDR3 bases are TGCAGCGTTGAAAGTCAGGGTGTATGGAACGGCTATGGCTACACCTTC.

This clonotype was detected many times. The CDR3 region is CASSRTGPQETQYF. The CDR3 DNA follows: TGTGCCAGCAGCCGGACAGGCCCTCAAGAGACCCAGTACTTC. The chain employs TRBV7-6 and TRBJ2-5, with 7 nucleotides matching TRBD1. J was trimmed by 2 bases and V by 5 bases; bases with no gene match: 5. The germline gives CDR1 SGHVS, CDR2 FNYEAQ. The CDR3 is 14 residues long. Full variable domain (outside the CDR3, taken from reference TRBV7-6 and TRBJ2-5): GAGVSQSPRYKVTKRGQDVALRCDPISGHVSLYWYRQALGQGPEFLTYFNYEAQQDKSGLPNDRFSAERPEGSISTLTIQRTEQRDSAMYRCASSRTGPQETQYFGPGTRLLVL.

This clonotype was counted at least ten times. This CDR3 is CASSLLAGGPTDTQYF. The CDR3 DNA reads TGCGCCAGCAGCCTCCTAGCGGGAGGGCCGACAGATACGCAGTATTTT. V is TRBV5-1 and J is TRBJ2-3; the match to TRBD2 covers 12 bases. Germline CDR1 is SGHRS and CDR2 is YFSETQ. The CDR3 length is 16 residues. V was clipped by 4 bases and J by 3 bases; unmatched bases: 6.